One and the same sample provided the 5 T cell receptor beta chains below, sequenced in a study of T-cell memory formation after mild COVID-19. TCRdb fed the 5' RACE reads into MiXCR, producing one record per CDR3 protein. The sample has about 470,000 distinct CDR3 sequences; approximately 25% are singletons. The source material was PBMCs or a T cell subset sorted from them (not recorded which). These receptor sequences come from an adult woman who had mild COVID-19 (a few samples of this study predate the infection). Cell type and time point are not known.

This clonotype was observed a handful of times. The V and J genes are TRBV12-3 or TRBV12-4 and TRBJ1-1; 7 nucleotides agree with TRBD1. CDR3 length equals 14 residues. After removal of 5 bases from V and 5 bases from J, the junction contained 8 bases not matched to a gene. For the CDR3, the DNA is TGTGCCAGCAGTAGACAGGGTTTTAGGACTGAAGCTTTCTTT. It codes for CASSRQGFRTEAFF.

This clonotype appeared many times. The rearrangement links TRBV10-3 to TRBJ1-2, with 7 bases fitting TRBD1. The V and J ends lost 5 bases and 8 bases, in that order; junction bases with no gene match: 8. The V gene's germline CDR1 is ENHRY and CDR2 SYGVKD. The CDR3 is 13 amino acids. In DNA form, the CDR3 reads TGTGCCATCAGTCTTGACAGGGAGTTGGGCTACACCTTC. It encodes CAISLDRELGYTF.

This chain connects TRBV5-4 to TRBJ1-1; D might be TRBD1 (5 bases). The CDR3 is made up of 14 amino acids. In germline, CDR1 is SGHNT, CDR2 YYREEE (reference sequence). The V and J ends lost 0 bases and 5 bases respectively, with 11 bases between them. The CDR3 sequence is CASSLAQWGTEAFF. The DNA of the CDR3 is TGTGCCAGCAGCTTGGCCCAATGGGGGACTGAAGCTTTCTTT.

J is TRBJ1-4 and V is TRBV2; unclear D gene. The CDR3 length is 16 residues. Germline V gives CDR1 SNHLY, CDR2 FYNNEI. V lost 5 bases and J lost 3, with 16 bases in between. DNA of the CDR3: TGTGCCAGCAGTCGTCTTAGACGGATCTCTAATGAAAAACTGTTTTTT. Translated, it gives CASSRLRRISNEKLFF.

The rearrangement links TRBV29-1 to TRBJ1-1; no firm D call. Trimming left V 4 bases short and J 2 bases short, with 11 bases between. CDR1 and CDR2 from the germline V gene are SQVTM and ANQGSEA. This CDR3 has 13 residues. CDR3 nucleotide sequence: TGCAGCGTTGGATACCCAGGAAACACTGAAGCTTTCTTT. Translating it yields CSVGYPGNTEAFF.